Below, one T cell receptor (beta chain) is given with its context. No cognate antigen has been identified for it. No base quality values were provided; no much bigger clone lies one nucleotide off. This entry comes from a study of cytomegalovirus exposure and HLA in healthy donors (dated by TCRdb to 2017 to 2019). The study in broad terms: An earlier analysis of several hundred of the donors reported approximately 280 Gb of sequence data and approximately 120 million unique TCR beta sequences obtained from some 200 million T cells. Roughly 300 gigabases of sequencing data and tens of millions of unique TCR sequences made up an early release that covered over 550 HLA-typed donors. The genetic ancestry cluster associated with self-reported Caucasian donors included over 65% of the roughly 390 genotyped donors. The study aimed to test whether signatures of past pathogen exposure could be identified by cataloging public T cell receptors. The study profiled the T cell repertoires of hundreds of subjects by immunosequencing and related them to cytomegalovirus serostatus. Along with the approximately 700-subject first cohort, a separate validation cohort of around 110 different subjects was used. To predict cytomegalovirus infection status, the study combined high-throughput TCR immunosequencing, statistical association of individual TCRs with disease status, and machine learning. To study patterns of TCR occurrence, a later analysis re-analyzed previously published TCR beta repertoires from 550 to 800 donors and added high-resolution HLA genotyping. Rather than using new phenotypic data, the later analysis identified candidate immune exposures from TCR beta sequences and from how often those sequences occurred across donors. To decide whether each TCR beta V gene segment behaved as functional or pseudogenic, an earlier analysis of some 600 of the donors relied on high-throughput TCR beta sequencing. Donor age, sex, ethnicity and CMV serostatus were compiled alongside the repertoire data. A later genetic analysis took genome-wide SNP genotypes for about 60% of the roughly 670 donors and used that subset as a discovery cohort. All discovery cohort repertoires had been generated on a single sequencing platform. Class I and class II HLA loci were covered by the typing at four-digit resolution. The number of donors typed differed by locus, with about 629-640 for A, B, C, DRB1 and DQB1, around 520 for DQA1, 600 to 610 for DPA1, and around 460 for DPB1. Several DR-DQ haplotypes were handled as single units for association and clustering, since linkage in the cohort was strong. Among almost 400 genotyped donors of the cohort, an average of around 240,000 unique TCR beta nucleotide sequences were sequenced per donor, about a sixth of them non-productive. Paper-wide results and their limitations: A further reported finding was that TCR beta sequences accurately predicted the HLA-A and HLA-B alleles for most subjects in the first cohort. Only TCR beta chains were sequenced in this cohort, and the absence of alpha or paired-chain data limited detectable features. Correlated functional status among segregating V segments might be attributable to linkage disequilibrium, but an unknown experimental factor could not be ruled out. Because counts were too low, more than 15 rarely observed V segments, including chromosome 9 orphons, were left out of the earlier analysis of about 620 of the donors. A later analysis reported that several top co-occurrence clusters appeared linked to parvovirus B19, influenza, CMV and Epstein-Barr virus. The classifier was reported to diagnose cytomegalovirus status with high specificity and sensitivity in both the original cohort and the validation cohort. Because HLA typing was missing for some donors at each locus, association tests included only the typed subset. A later analysis found that TCR association rates varied across HLA loci, with DRB1 alleles showing the most associated TCRs and HLA-C alleles the fewest. In the study, 150 to 200 TCR beta chains were listed as associated with cytomegalovirus. According to a later genetic analysis, donors in an Asian-associated ancestry cluster had fewer N-insertions in productive TCRs than the roughly 700-donor mean. An association between a missense DCLRE1C variant and V-gene and J-gene trimming of TCR beta chains was found in a later genetic analysis and replicated in an independent cohort. In vitro tests confirmed that a few of the cytomegalovirus-associated TCR beta chains recognize cytomegalovirus antigens. A cluster of highly shared sequence variants was judged likely to represent a technical artifact of the sequencing pipeline. According to the authors, the approach could potentially be generalized to other disease states and immunological phenotypes. An earlier analysis of several hundred of the donors showed that most TCR beta V segments appeared in productive rearrangements either about 87% or about 30% of the time, which broadly matched IMGT annotations. While some public TCRs were present in many individuals, most TCR sequences turned up only very rarely across donors. Most CMV-associated TCR beta chains appeared to be HLA-restricted in a later analysis, and the HLA associations seemed to be driven largely by CMV exposure. For the cohort, immune exposure information was limited to CMV serostatus. Sequencing depth was assumed to be roughly uniform across donors in the presence/absence analyses, though that assumption may not hold. Assigning TCR associations to individual alleles was difficult when HLA alleles, especially DR and DQ, strongly co-occurred. Some IMGT-functional V segments, including TRBV6-2 and TRBV6-3, could not be told apart with the 87-base-pair reads, so those segments were excluded. Compared with equally common non-associated chains, HLA-associated TCR beta chains in a later analysis were more clonally expanded and had lower generation probabilities. Specific HLA alleles were associated with 15,000 to 20,000 TCR beta sequences at a false discovery rate of 0.05 in a later analysis.

Library generation was performed with the immunoSEQ multiplex PCR assay. For the multiplex PCR, a mixture combining 60 forward primers for TCR Vbeta segments and 13 reverse primers for TCR Jbeta segments was used. A multiplex PCR assay on genomic DNA amplified the CDR3 region of rearranged TCR beta genes. The amplified TCR beta libraries were sequenced on the Illumina HiSeq System as 87-base-pair reads. Per the source publication's procedure: Across the 640 or so repertoires, a later analysis counted approximately 75 million unique TCR beta chains, roughly 11 million of which were shared by at least two donors. To remove PCR and sequencing errors, raw reads were error-corrected and collapsed into unique sequences using a nearest-neighbor algorithm that merged closely related sequences. To assign V, D and J gene segments, CDR3 sequences were aligned to IMGT reference sequences. Each retained sequence needed at least a six-nucleotide match to both a V gene segment and a J gene segment. Rearrangements were classified as productive when the CDR3 lacked stop codons and remained in frame with V and J, and all other rearrangements were classified as non-productive. CDR3 was defined according to IMGT convention as the region running from the second conserved V-encoded cysteine to the conserved J-encoded phenylalanine. Sequences without an unambiguous match to a single V gene segment were excluded from the earlier analysis of about 640 of the donors. In an earlier analysis of roughly 600 of the donors, a V segment was called functional when productive rearrangements were above 56.7%, and segregating when the standard deviation between donors exceeded 5%. A statistical classification framework was built for diagnosing cytomegalovirus status from the catalog of TCR beta chain sequences. V and J gene assignment, in a later analysis, came from comparing TCR nucleotide sequences with IMGT/GENE-DB human TR gene sequences. Using the TCRdist pipeline, a later analysis assigned CDR3 sequences along with most-parsimonious VDJ recombination scenarios. In a later analysis, each TCR beta chain was defined by its CDR3 amino acid sequence together with its V-gene family, and reads without a unique V-gene family were excluded. In a later analysis, some 600 highly shared, low-generation-probability nucleotide sequences were removed to address suspected cross-contamination and a sequencing artifact. For each public chain, a later analysis derived a clonal expansion index from normalized ranks of inferred template counts within each repertoire. A later analysis computed generation probabilities with a VDJ recombination model fitted to out-of-frame rearrangements, and checked the results against IGoR. In a later analysis, TCR-TCR, TCR-HLA and TCR-CMV co-occurrence was scored with hypergeometric tests, and a repertoire-size bias correction was applied to TCR pairs. In a later analysis, false discovery rates were estimated by permuting HLA or CMV assignments 20 times. In a later analysis, co-occurring TCRs were grouped with DBSCAN, and TCRdist sequence similarity was added when clustering was performed within HLA-allele-positive subsets. For co-occurrence clustering, repertoires with fewer than 30,000 or more than 120,000 public chains were excluded, along with four or five repertoires with anomalous nucleotide sharing. As stored in TCRdb, this immuneACCESS dataset retains in-frame rearrangements with V and J assigned. A fraction of the clones does not appear; measured against another copy, unresolved V genes explain less than half of the discrepancy, and the remainder lacks a known reason. D and trimming come from the DNA, and the V and J calls and clone size come from that table. The sample includes approximately 150,000 clones, with roughly 63% observed a single time. The leading ten clones occupy under 7.5% of the sample.

The cohort was made up of 650 to 700 healthy bone marrow donors. At the time of sampling, every cohort member was nominally healthy, though immune exposures that went unrecorded were likely present. The donor tested CMV seropositive, placing the donor among the 290 or so seropositive members of the cohort. A peripheral blood sample was collected from each donor, and TCR beta sequencing was performed on peripheral blood mononuclear cells. The Qiagen DNeasy Blood Extraction Kit was used to extract genomic DNA from the blood cell samples. Looking up the germline V gene yields CDR1 MDHEN and CDR2 SYDVKM. From the cysteine up to the phenylalanine, the CDR3 has a length of 13 residues. Of all the DNA, just the CDR3 is kept, 39 bases in frame from base 1. V gives up 6 bases and J gives up 3 bases, and the segment between their germline ends measures 8 bases.

This clonotype originated in a woman aged 55-75 years in good health and CMV-seropositive. The receptor chain draws on TRBV28 and TRBJ2-2, with the D gene call left open. Source material: PBMCs. For the CDR3, the sequence is CASSPPDTGELFF. The nucleotide sequence reads TGTGCCAGCAGCCCGCCGGACACCGGGGAGCTGTTTTTT.